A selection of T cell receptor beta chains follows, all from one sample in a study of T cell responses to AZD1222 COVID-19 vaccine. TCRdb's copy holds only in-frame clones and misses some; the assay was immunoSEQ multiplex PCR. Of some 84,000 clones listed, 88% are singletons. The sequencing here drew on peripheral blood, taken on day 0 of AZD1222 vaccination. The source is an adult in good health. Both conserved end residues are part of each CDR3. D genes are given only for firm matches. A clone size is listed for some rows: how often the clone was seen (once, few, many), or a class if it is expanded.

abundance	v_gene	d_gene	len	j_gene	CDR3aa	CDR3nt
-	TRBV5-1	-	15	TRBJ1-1	CATRETVGRNTEAFF	TGCGCCACCCGTGAGACAGTCGGAAGGAACACTGAAGCTTTCTTT
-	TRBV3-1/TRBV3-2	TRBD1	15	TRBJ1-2	CASSQADRGRGGYTF	TGTGCCAGCAGCCAAGCGGACAGGGGGCGCGGGGGCTACACCTTC
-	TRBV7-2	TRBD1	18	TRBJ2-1	CASSLASGTGGLYNEQFF	TGTGCCAGCAGCTTAGCATCCGGGACAGGGGGCCTCTACAATGAGCAGTTCTTC
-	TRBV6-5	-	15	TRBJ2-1	CASSSTRGSYNEQFF	TGTGCCAGCAGTTCGACTAGAGGCTCCTACAATGAGCAGTTCTTC
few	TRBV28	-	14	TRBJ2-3	CASIDGPSTDTQYF	TGTGCCAGCATTGATGGACCTAGCACAGATACGCAGTATTTT
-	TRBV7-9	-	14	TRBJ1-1	CASSLADGNTEAFF	TGTGCCAGCAGCTTAGCCGACGGGAACACTGAAGCTTTCTTT
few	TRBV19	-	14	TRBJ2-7	CASSIGWGFPEQYF	TGTGCCAGTAGTATCGGGTGGGGGTTTCCAGAGCAGTACTTC
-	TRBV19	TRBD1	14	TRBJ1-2	CASSIGTVNYGYTF	TGTGCCAGTAGTATCGGGACAGTTAATTATGGCTACACCTTC
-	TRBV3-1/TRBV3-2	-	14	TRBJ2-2	CASSHSGVAGELFF	TGTGCCAGCAGCCATTCCGGGGTGGCCGGGGAGCTGTTTTTT
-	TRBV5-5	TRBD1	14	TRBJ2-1	CASSFRDSYNEQFF	TGTGCCAGCAGCTTCCGGGACAGCTACAATGAGCAGTTCTTC
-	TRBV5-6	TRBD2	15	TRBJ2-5	CASSLEGTSGGTQYF	TGTGCCAGCAGCTTGGAAGGGACTAGCGGGGGGACCCAGTACTTC
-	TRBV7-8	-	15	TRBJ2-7	CASSPRSYTRGEQYF	TGTGCCAGCAGCCCAAGGTCGTATACGAGGGGCGAGCAGTACTTC
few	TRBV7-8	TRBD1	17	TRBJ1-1	CASSFSGGGLMNTEAFF	TGTGCCAGCAGCTTTTCAGGGGGGGGCTTAATGAACACTGAAGCTTTCTTT
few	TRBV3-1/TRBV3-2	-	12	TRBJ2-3	CASRSDGDTQYF	TGTGCCAGCAGGAGTGATGGAGATACGCAGTATTTT
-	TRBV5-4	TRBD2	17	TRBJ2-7	CASSRSTGTRIMSRQYF	TGTGCCAGCAGTCGATCAACCGGGACTAGAATTATGTCACGGCAGTACTTC
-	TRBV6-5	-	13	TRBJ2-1	CASRLQAHNEQFF	TGTGCCAGCCGCTTACAGGCTCACAATGAGCAGTTCTTC
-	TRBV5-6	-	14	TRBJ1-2	CASSLAGALYGYTF	TGTGCCAGCAGCTTGGCAGGGGCCCTCTATGGCTACACCTTC
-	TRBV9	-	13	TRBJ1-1	CASSRRQNTEAFF	TGTGCCAGCAGCCGCCGGCAGAACACTGAAGCTTTCTTT
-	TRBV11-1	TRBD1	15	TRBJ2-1	CASSLDRGDYNEQFF	TGTGCCAGCAGCTTAGACAGGGGGGACTACAATGAGCAGTTCTTC
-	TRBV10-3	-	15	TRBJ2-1	CAISNRDFSYNEQFF	TGTGCCATCAGCAACCGGGACTTCTCCTACAATGAGCAGTTCTTC
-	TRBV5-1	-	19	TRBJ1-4	CASSSGRNRGAGAGEKLFF	TGCGCCAGCAGCTCGGGAAGGAATAGGGGCGCCGGAGCCGGTGAAAAACTGTTTTTT
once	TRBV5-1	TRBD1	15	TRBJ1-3	CASSLGDRGGNTIYF	TGCGCCAGCAGCTTGGGCGACAGGGGTGGAAACACCATATATTTT
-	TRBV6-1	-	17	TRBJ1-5	CASSEAGGWAENQPQHF	TGTGCCAGCAGTGAAGCCGGGGGATGGGCGGAAAATCAGCCCCAGCATTTT
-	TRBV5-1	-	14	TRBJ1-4	CASSLEGGREKLFF	TGCGCCAGCAGCTTGGAAGGGGGACGGGAAAAACTGTTTTTT
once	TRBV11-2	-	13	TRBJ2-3	CASRFSGTDTQYF	TGTGCCAGCAGATTTAGTGGCACAGATACGCAGTATTTT
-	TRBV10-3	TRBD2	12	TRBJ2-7	CATTSGRYEQYF	TGTGCCACAACTAGCGGACGCTACGAGCAGTACTTC
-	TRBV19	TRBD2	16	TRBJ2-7	CASSGSSGTTTYEQYF	TGTGCCAGTAGTGGGTCTAGCGGGACGACCACCTACGAGCAGTACTTC
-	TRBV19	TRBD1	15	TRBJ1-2	CASSQWDRGAYGYTF	TGTGCCAGTAGTCAATGGGACAGGGGAGCCTATGGCTACACCTTC
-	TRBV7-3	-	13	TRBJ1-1	CASSADRNTEAFF	TGTGCCAGCAGCGCTGACAGGAACACTGAAGCTTTCTTT
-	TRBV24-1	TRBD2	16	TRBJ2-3	CATSDGGFTSTDTQYF	TGTGCCACCAGTGACGGGGGGTTTACTAGCACAGATACGCAGTATTTT
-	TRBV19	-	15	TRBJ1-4	CASSSPGLYNEKLFF	TGTGCCAGTAGTTCCCCGGGACTGTATAATGAAAAACTGTTTTTT
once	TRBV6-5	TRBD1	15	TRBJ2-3	CASSYYRGQTDTQYF	TGTGCCAGCAGTTACTACCGGGGACAGACAGATACGCAGTATTTT
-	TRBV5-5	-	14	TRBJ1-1	CASSPTAGSTEAFF	TGTGCCAGCAGCCCTACCGCAGGGTCCACTGAAGCTTTCTTT